This T cell receptor beta chain was identified during a study of blood T cell repertoires in COVID-19. Study-level information: T cells, B-cell-depleted T cells, or PBMCs provided the cDNA or gDNA that served as material.

This CDR3 has 13 residues. Germline trimming cut 6 bases from V and 7 bases from J; bases unmatched to any gene: 5. Original handling: Estimates of nucleated cell counts were drawn from the amplification of reference gene primers. The repertoire was sequenced with immunoSEQ multiplex PCR; TCRdb's copy has only in-frame clones and lacks some. For V, J and clone size, that table is used; D and trimming come from the DNA. The sample has about 150,000 clones; 78% are singletons. This clone was detected once. The chain couples TRBV12-3 or TRBV12-4 to TRBJ1-2; 10 bases line up with TRBD1. The receptor comes from a woman older than 75 with acute or convalescent COVID-19. The source material was peripheral blood. The CDR3 coding sequence is TGTGCCAGCAGCCAAGGACAGGGGGGTGGCTACACCTTC. Its protein product is CASSQGQGGGYTF.